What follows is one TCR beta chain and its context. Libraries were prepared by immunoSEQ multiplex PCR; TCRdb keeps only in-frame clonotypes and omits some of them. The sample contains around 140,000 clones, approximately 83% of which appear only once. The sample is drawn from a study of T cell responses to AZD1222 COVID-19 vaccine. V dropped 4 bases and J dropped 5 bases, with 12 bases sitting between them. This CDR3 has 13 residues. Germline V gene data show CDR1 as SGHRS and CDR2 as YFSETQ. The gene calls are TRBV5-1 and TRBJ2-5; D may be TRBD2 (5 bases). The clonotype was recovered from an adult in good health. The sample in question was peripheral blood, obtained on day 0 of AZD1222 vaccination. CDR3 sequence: CASSPWASETQYF. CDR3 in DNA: TGCGCCAGCAGCCCTTGGGCTAGCGAGACCCAGTACTTC. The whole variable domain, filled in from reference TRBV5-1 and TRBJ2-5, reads KAGVTQTPRYLIKTRGQQVTLSCSPISGHRSVSWYQQTPGQGLQFLFEYFSETQRNKGNFPGRFSGRQFSNSRSEMNVSTLELGDSALYLCASSPWASETQYFGPGTRLLVL.